These 9 T cell receptor beta chains were sequenced from one sample in a study of neurological immune-mediated disorders. Using its own MiXCR run on the 5' RACE reads, TCRdb lists one record per CDR3 protein. This table holds about 48,000 distinct CDR3 sequences, under 2% found once. The sample was PBMCs. The receptor set was obtained from a woman between 40 and 50 years old with multiple sclerosis.

There are many counts of this clonotype. The rearrangement joins TRBV20-1 to TRBJ1-1; D not certain. Per germline, CDR1 DFQATT and CDR2 SNEGSKA (reference sequence). With 3 bases removed from V and 3 bases from J, the gap between germline ends came to 8 bases. The CDR3 is 12 residues long. The CDR3 loop is CSARGFYTEAFF. DNA for the CDR3: TGCAGTGCTAGGGGGTTTTACACTGAAGCTTTCTTT.

This clonotype was counted many times. The V call is TRBV20-1, the J call TRBJ2-1, with D unresolved. Trimming removed 4 bases from V and 6 bases from J, with 19 bases in between. Looked up from germline, CDR1 is DFQATT and CDR2 is SNEGSKA (reference sequence). CDR3 length: 15 residues. CDR3 bases: TGCAGTGCTATAGGACGGGCCCGGCTCTCCAATGAGCAGTTCTTC. It translates to CSAIGRARLSNEQFF.

In this sample, this clonotype turned up many times. The rearrangement links TRBV4-1 to TRBJ1-4; TRBD1 is a possible D gene (6 bases). Germline CDR1 is MGHRA and CDR2 is YSYEKL. CDR3 length: 15 amino acids. V dropped 4 bases and J dropped 3 bases, with 12 bases sitting between them. The CDR3 spells CASSRGGASNEKLFF. The CDR3 DNA is TGCGCCAGCAGCCGAGGGGGGGCGTCTAATGAAAAACTGTTTTTT.

This clonotype was detected ten times or more. This sequence joins TRBV7-9 and TRBJ2-7, with D possibly TRBD1 on 6 matching bases. CDR3 length: 14 residues. Trimming left V 5 bases short and J 2 bases short, with 13 bases between. Germline-derived CDR1 and CDR2 are SEHNR and FQNEAQ (reference sequence). CDR3 in DNA: TGTGCCAGCAGCCCTGGGACACTTGCCTACGAGCAGTACTTC. Translating it yields CASSPGTLAYEQYF.

This clonotype was found many times. The chain has TRBV10-3 and TRBJ1-2, with 8 positions matching TRBD1. Germline CDR1 and CDR2: ENHRY and SYGVKD. The CDR3 extends over 14 amino acids. Trimming cost V 10 bases and J 4 bases; bases outside gene matches: 11. This CDR3 reads CATNPGGQGYGYTF. The CDR3 coding sequence is TGTGCCACAAACCCAGGGGGCCAGGGCTATGGCTACACCTTC.

In its sample, this clonotype was seen many times. V and J are TRBV20-1 and TRBJ1-4; the match to TRBD1 covers 7 bases. V was pared by 5 bases and J by 5 bases, with 5 bases of the junction left unmatched. The CDR3 has 13 residues. Germline assignment: CDR1 DFQATT and CDR2 SNEGSKA (reference sequence). As DNA, the CDR3 is TGCAGTGCTTCACAGGGGTGGAATGAAAAACTGTTTTTT. It yields the protein CSASQGWNEKLFF.

At least ten counts were recorded for this clonotype. The J gene is TRBJ1-2, the V gene TRBV29-1, with D unclear. CDR1 SQVTM and CDR2 ANQGSEA come from the germline V gene. This CDR3 is 12 amino acids long. Trimming took off 7 bases at V and 2 bases at J, with 11 bases between the two ends. The CDR3 sequence: CSAWTENYGYTF. The CDR3 bases are TGCAGCGCTTGGACGGAAAACTATGGCTACACCTTC.

This clonotype has at least ten counts. V and J are TRBV20-1 and TRBJ2-1, with D possibly matching TRBD2 (5 bases). The CDR3 extends over 14 amino acids. Germline V gene data show CDR1 as DFQATT and CDR2 as SNEGSKA (reference sequence). The V end was cut by 0 bases, the J end by 7 bases, with 13 bases between. CDR3 in DNA: TGCAGTGCTAGAGATCCCGGGAATCTGAATGAGCAGTTCTTC. This codes for CSARDPGNLNEQFF.

This clonotype was detected many times. The genes are TRBV7-9 and TRBJ2-2; perhaps TRBD1 as D (6 bases). This CDR3 has 15 residues. The V gene's germline CDR1 is SEHNR and CDR2 FQNEAQ (reference sequence). The V and J ends lost 3 bases and 1 base respectively, with 9 bases between them. CDR3 region: CASSLDRKNTGELFF. The CDR3 coding sequence is TGTGCCAGCAGCTTGGACAGAAAGAACACCGGGGAGCTGTTTTTT.